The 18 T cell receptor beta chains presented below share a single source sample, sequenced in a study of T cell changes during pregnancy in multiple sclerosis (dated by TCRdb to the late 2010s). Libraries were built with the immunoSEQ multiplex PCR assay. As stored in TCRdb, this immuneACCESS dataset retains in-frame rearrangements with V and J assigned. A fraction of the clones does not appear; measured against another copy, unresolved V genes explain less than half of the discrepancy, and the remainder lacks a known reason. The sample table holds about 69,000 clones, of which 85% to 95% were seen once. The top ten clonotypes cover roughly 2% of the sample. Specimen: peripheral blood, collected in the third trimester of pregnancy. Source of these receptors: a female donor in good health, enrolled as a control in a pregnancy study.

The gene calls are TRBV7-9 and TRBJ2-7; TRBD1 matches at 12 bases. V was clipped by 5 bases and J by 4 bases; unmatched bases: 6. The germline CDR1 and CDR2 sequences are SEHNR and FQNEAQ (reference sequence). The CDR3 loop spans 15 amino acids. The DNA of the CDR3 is TGTGCCAGCAGCCCCGGGACAGGGGGCGATTACGAGCAGTACTTC. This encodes CASSPGTGGDYEQYF.

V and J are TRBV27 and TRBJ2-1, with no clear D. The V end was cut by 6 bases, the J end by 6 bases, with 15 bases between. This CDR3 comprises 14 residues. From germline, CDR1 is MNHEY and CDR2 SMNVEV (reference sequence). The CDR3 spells CASSRVAEFNEQFF. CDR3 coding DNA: TGTGCCAGCAGCCGTGTAGCTGAGTTCAATGAGCAGTTCTTC.

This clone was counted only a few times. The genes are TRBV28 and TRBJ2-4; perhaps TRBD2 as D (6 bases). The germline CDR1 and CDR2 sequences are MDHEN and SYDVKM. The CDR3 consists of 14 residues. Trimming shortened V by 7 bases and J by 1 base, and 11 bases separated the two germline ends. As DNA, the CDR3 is TGTGCCAGCAAGGAGACTAGGGCCAAAAACATTCAGTACTTC. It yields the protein CASKETRAKNIQYF. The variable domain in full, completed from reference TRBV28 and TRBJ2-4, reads DVKVTQSSRYLVKRTGEKVFLECVQDMDHENMFWYRQDPGLGLRLIYFSYDVKMKEKGDIPEGYSVSREKKERFSLILESASTNQTSMYLCASKETRAKNIQYFGAGTRLSVL.

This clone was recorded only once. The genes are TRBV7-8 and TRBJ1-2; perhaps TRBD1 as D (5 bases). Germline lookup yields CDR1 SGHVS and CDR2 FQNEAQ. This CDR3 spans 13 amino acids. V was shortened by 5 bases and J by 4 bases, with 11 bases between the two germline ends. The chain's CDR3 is CASSPDRFYGYTF. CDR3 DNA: TGTGCCAGCAGCCCTGACAGATTCTATGGCTACACCTTC.

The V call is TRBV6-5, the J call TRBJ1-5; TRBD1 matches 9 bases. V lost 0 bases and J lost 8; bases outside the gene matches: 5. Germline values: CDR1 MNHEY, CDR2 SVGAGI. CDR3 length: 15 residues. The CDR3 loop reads CASSYSGQGVEPQHF. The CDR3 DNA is TGTGCCAGCAGTTACTCGGGACAGGGTGTCGAGCCCCAGCATTTT.

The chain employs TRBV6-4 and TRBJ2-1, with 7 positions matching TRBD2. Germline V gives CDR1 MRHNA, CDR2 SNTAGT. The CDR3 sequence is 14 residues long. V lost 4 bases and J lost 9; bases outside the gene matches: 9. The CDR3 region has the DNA TGTGCCAGCAGTGCGGCGGGGGACGGTGGTGAGCAGTTCTTC. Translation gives CASSAAGDGGEQFF.

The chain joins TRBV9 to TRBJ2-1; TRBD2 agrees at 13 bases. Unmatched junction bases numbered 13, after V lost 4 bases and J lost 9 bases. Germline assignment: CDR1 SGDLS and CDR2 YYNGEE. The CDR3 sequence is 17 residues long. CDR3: CASSHPPTSGGASEQFF. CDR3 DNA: TGTGCCAGCAGCCACCCCCCCACTAGCGGGGGGGCTAGTGAGCAGTTCTTC. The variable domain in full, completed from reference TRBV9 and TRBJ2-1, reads DSGVTQTPKHLITATGQRVTLRCSPRSGDLSVYWYQQSLDQGLQFLIQYYNGEERAKGNILERFSAQQFPDLHSELNLSSLELGDSALYFCASSHPPTSGGASEQFFGPGTRLTVL.

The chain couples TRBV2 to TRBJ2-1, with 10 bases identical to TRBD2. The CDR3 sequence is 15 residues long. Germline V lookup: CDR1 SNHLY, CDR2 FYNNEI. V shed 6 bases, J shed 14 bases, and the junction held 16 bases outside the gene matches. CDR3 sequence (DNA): TGTGCCAGCAGCCTTCTGCTACTAGCGGGGAACTCGGAGTTCTTC. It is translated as CASSLLLLAGNSEFF.

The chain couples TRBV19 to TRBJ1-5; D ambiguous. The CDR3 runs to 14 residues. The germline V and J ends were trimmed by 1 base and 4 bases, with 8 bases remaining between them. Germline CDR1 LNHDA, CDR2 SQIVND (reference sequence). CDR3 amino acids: CASSIGFGNQPQHF. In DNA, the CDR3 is TGTGCCAGTAGTATAGGATTCGGGAATCAGCCCCAGCATTTT. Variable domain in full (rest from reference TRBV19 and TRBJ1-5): DGGITQSPKYLFRKEGQNVTLSCEQNLNHDAMYWYRQDPGQGLRLIYYSQIVNDFQKGDIAEGYSVSREKKESFPLTVTSAQKNPTAFYLCASSIGFGNQPQHFGDGTRLSIL.

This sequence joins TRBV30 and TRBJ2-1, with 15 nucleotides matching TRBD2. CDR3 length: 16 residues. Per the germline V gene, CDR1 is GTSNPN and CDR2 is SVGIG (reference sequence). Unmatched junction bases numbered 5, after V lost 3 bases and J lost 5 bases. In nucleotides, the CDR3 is TGTGCCTGGAGGAGGGGGACTAGCGGGAGGAACAATGAGCAGTTCTTC. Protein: CAWRRGTSGRNNEQFF.

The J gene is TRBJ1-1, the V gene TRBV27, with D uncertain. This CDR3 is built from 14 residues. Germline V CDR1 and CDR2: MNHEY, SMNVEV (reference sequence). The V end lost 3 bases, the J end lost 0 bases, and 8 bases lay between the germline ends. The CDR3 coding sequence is TGTGCCAGCAGTTTCCGGGGTATGAACACTGAAGCTTTCTTT. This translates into CASSFRGMNTEAFF.

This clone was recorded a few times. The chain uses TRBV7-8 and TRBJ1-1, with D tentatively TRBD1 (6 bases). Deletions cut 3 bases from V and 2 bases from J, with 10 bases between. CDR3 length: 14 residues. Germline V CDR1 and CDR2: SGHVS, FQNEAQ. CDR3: CASSFRGFNTEAFF. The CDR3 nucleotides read TGTGCCAGCAGCTTCAGGGGTTTCAACACTGAAGCTTTCTTT.

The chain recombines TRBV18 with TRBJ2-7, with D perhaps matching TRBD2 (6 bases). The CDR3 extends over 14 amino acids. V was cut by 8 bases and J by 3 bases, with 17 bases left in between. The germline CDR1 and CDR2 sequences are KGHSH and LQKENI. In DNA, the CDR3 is TGTGCCAGCACCCCCGGGAGAGGACTCTACGAGCAGTACTTC. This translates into CASTPGRGLYEQYF.

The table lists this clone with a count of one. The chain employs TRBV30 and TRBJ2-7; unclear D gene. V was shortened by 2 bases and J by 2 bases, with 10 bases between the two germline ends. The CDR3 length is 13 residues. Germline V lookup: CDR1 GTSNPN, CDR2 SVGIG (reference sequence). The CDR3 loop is CAWSSRVTYEQYF. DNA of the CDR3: TGTGCCTGGAGTTCCCGAGTGACCTACGAGCAGTACTTC.

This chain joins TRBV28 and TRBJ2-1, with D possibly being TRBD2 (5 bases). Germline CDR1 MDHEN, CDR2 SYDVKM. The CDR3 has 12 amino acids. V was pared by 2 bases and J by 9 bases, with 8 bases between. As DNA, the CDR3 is TGTGCCAGCAGTTTACTAGCCGTTGAGCAGTTCTTC. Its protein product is CASSLLAVEQFF.

CDR3 residues: CALTGGEGYEQYF. CDR3 nucleotide sequence: TGTGCCTTAACAGGGGGCGAGGGATACGAGCAGTACTTC. This rearrangement joins TRBV30 to TRBJ2-7; 9 bases agree with TRBD1. V dropped 7 bases and J dropped 4; count of bases not matched to a gene: 8. Looked up from germline, CDR1 is GTSNPN and CDR2 is SVGIG (reference sequence). The CDR3 has 13 residues.

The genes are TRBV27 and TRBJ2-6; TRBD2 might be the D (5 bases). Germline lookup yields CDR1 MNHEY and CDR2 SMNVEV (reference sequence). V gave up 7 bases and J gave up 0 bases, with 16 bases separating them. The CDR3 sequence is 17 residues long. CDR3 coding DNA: TGTGCCAGCATGCGCTTTCCAGGAGGCTCTGGGGCCAACGTCCTGACTTTC. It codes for CASMRFPGGSGANVLTF.

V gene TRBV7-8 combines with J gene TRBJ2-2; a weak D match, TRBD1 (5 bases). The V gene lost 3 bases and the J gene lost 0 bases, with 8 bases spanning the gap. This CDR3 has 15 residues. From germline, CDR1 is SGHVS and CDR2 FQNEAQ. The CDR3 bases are TGTGCCAGCAGCTTCCGCAGGGCGAACACCGGGGAGCTGTTTTTT. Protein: CASSFRRANTGELFF.